This TCR beta chain was identified in a study of CD8 T cells in Susac syndrome. Overall study: Sequenced Susac syndrome patients included about 6 with active disease and under 10 who were in remission. Study-wide results and limits: In Susac syndrome, CD8+ expansion was highest in TEMRA and active disease.

A word on this clonotype: The antigen is unknown.

An input of about 0.5 to 1 ug of RNA was subjected to reverse transcription using random hexamers. TCRdb redid the calling of the immunoSEQ multiplex PCR reads with MiXCR, one entry per CDR3 protein. The data contain under 200,000 distinct CDR3 sequences, just under 95% of them singletons. Negative isolation was used for CD8+ and CD4+ T cells and FACS enrichment for TEMRA cells. Sequencing was performed on CD8+ T cells from PBMCs. The receptor's source is a human donor with Susac syndrome.

CDR3 in amino acids: CASSFGGTDTEAFF. Here the CDR3 DNA reads TGTGCCAGCAGCTTCGGAGGGACTGACACTGAAGCTTTCTTT. The V and J genes are TRBV13 and TRBJ1-1, with D perhaps TRBD1 (5 bases). The CDR3 covers 14 residues. Germline CDR1 and CDR2: PRHDT and FYEKMQ (reference sequence). V lost 3 bases, J lost 3 bases, and 11 bases lay in between.